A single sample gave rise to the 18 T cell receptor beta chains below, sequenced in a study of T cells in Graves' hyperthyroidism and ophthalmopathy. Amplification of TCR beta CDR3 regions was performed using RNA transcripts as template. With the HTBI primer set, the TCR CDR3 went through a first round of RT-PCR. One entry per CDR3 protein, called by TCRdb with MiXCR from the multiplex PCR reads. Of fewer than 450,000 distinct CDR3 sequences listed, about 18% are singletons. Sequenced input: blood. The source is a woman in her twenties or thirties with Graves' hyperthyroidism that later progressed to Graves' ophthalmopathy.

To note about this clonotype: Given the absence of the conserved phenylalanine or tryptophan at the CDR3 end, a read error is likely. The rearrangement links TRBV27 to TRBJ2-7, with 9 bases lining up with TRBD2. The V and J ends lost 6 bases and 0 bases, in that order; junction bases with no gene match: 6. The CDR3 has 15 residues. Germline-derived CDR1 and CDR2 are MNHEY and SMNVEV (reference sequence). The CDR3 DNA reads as TGTGCCAGCAGGCTAGCGGGACTGAGCTCCTACGAGCAGTACTCC. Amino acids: CASRLAGLSSYEQYS.

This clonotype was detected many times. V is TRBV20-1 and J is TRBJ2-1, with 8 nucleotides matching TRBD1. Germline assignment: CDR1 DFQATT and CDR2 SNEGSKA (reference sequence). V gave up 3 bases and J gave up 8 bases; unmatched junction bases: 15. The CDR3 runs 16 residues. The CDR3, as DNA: TGCAGTGCTAGGGTAACCGGGACAGGAAATGTCGATGAGCAGTTCTTC. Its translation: CSARVTGTGNVDEQFF.

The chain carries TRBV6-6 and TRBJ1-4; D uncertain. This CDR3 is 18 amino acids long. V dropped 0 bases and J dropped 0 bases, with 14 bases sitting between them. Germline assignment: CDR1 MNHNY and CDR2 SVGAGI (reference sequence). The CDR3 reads CASSYSFGNSATNEKLFF. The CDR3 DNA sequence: TGTGCCAGCAGTTACTCGTTTGGAAATTCGGCAACTAATGAAAAACTGTTTTTT.

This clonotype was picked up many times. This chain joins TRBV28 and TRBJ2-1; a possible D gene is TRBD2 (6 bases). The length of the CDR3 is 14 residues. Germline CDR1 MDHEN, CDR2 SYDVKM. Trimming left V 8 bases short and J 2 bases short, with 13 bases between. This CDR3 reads CASRGTPTYNEQFF. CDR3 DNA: TGTGCCAGCCGGGGGACCCCCACCTACAATGAGCAGTTCTTC. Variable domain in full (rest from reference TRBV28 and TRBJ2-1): DVKVTQSSRYLVKRTGEKVFLECVQDMDHENMFWYRQDPGLGLRLIYFSYDVKMKEKGDIPEGYSVSREKKERFSLILESASTNQTSMYLCASRGTPTYNEQFFGPGTRLTVL.

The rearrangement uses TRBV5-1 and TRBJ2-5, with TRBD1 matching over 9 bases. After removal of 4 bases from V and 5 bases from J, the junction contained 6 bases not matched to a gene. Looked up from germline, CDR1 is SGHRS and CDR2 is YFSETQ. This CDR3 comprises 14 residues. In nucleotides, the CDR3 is TGCGCCAGCAGCCCGGGACAGGGTGGGGAGACCCAGTACTTC. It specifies CASSPGQGGETQYF.

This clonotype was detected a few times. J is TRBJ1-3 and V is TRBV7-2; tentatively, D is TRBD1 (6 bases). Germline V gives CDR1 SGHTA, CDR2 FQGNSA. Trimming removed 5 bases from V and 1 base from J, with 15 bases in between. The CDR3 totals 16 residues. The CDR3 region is CASSPFGGESGNTIYF. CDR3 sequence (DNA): TGTGCCAGCAGCCCGTTCGGGGGCGAATCTGGAAACACCATATATTTT.

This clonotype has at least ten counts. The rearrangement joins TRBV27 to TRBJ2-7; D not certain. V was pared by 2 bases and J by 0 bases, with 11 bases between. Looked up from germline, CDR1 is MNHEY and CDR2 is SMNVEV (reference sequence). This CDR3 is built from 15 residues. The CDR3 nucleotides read TGTGCCAGCAGTTTAATTGGACCGGACTCCTACGAGCAGTACTTC. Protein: CASSLIGPDSYEQYF.

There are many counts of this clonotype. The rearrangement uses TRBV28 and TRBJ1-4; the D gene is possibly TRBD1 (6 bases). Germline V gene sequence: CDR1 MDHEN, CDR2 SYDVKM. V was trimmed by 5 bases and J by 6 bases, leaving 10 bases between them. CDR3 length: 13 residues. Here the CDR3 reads CASSAGGDEKLFF. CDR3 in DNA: TGTGCCAGCAGTGCCGGGGGCGATGAAAAACTGTTTTTT.

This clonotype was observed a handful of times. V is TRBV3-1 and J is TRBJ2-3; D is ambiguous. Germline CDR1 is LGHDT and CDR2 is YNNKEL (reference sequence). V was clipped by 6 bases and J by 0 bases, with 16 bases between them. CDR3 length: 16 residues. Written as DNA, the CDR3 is TGTGCCAGCAGTCCTACCTCATACCCTAGCACAGATACGCAGTATTTT. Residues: CASSPTSYPSTDTQYF.

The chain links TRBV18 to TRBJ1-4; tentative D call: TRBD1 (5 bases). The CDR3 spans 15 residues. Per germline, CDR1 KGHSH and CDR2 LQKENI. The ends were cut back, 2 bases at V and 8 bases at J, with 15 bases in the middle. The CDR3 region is CASSPIGREYEKLFF. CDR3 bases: TGTGCCAGCTCACCAATTGGCAGGGAGTACGAAAAACTGTTTTTT.

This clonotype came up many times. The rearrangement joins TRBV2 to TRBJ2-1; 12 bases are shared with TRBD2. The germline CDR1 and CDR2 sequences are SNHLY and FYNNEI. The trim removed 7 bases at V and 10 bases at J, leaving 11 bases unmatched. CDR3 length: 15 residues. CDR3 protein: CASTNLAGGFGEQFF. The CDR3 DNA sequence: TGTGCCAGCACCAACCTAGCGGGAGGGTTTGGGGAGCAGTTCTTC.

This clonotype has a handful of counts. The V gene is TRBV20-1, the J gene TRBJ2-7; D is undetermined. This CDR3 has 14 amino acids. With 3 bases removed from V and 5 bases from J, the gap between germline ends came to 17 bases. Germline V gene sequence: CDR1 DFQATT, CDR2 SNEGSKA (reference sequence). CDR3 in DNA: TGCAGTGCTAGCCTATTGGGATCAGGAAACGAGCAGTACTTC. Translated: CSASLLGSGNEQYF.

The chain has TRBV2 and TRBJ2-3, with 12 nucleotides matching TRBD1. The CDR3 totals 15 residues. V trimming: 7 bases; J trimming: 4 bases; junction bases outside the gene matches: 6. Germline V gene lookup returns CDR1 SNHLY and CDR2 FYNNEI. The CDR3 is CASTRDRGRADTQYF. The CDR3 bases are TGTGCCAGCACTCGGGACAGGGGGCGCGCAGATACGCAGTATTTT.

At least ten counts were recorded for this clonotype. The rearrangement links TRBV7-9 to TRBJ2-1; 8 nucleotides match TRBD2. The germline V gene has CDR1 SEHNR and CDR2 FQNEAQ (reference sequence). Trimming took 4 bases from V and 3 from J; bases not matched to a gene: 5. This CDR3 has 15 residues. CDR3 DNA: TGTGCCAGCAGCTGGGTCGGGACTAGCTACAATGAGCAGTTCTTC. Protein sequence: CASSWVGTSYNEQFF.

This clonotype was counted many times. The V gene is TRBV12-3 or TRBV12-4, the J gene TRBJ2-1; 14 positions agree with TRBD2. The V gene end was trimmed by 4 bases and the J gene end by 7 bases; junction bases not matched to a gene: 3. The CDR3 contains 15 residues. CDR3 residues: CASSSGLAGGNEQFF. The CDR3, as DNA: TGTGCCAGCAGTTCCGGACTAGCGGGGGGAAATGAGCAGTTCTTC.

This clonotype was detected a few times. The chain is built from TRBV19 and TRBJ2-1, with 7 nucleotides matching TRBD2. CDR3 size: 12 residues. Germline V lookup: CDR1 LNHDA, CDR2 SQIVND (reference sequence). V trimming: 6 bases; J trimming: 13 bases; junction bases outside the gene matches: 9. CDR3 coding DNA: TGTGCCAGTAGGGGGGGGGGGACGAAACAGTTCTTC. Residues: CASRGGGTKQFF.

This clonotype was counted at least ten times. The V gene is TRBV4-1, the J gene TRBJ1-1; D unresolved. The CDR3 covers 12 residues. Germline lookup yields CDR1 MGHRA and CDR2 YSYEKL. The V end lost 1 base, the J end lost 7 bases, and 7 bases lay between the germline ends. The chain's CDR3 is CASSQGGLEAFF. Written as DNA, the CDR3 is TGCGCCAGCAGCCAAGGGGGTCTTGAAGCTTTCTTT.

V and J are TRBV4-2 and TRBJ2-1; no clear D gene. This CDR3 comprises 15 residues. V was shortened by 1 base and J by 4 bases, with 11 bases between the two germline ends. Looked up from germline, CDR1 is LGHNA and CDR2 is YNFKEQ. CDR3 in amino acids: CASSQGAWQYNEQFF. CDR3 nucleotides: TGTGCCAGCAGCCAAGGGGCCTGGCAATACAATGAGCAGTTCTTC.